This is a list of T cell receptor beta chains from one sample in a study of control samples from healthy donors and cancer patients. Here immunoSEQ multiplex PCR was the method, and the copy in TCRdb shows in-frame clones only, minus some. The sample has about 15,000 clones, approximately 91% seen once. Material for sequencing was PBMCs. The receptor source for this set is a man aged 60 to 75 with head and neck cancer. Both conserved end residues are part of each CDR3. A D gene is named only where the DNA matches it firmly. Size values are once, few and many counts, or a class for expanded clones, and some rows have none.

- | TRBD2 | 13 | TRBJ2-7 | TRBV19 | TGTGCCAGTAGTCCGGGACTAGCGAACGAGCAGTACTTC | CASSPGLANEQYF
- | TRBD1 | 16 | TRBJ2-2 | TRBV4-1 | TGCGCCAGCAGCCAAGTGAGGACAGGGAAGACCGGGGAGCTGTTTTTT | CASSQVRTGKTGELFF
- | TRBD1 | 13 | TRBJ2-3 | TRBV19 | TGTGCCAGTAGTTCCGGACAGGACGATACGCAGTATTTT | CASSSGQDDTQYF
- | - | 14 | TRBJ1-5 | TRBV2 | TGTGCCAGCAGTGAGCAGGGGCAGGTTCAGCCCCAGCATTTT | CASSEQGQVQPQHF
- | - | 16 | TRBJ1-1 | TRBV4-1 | TGCGCCAGCAGCCAAGTTGGTGGGCCAAGGAACACTGAAGCTTTCTTT | CASSQVGGPRNTEAFF
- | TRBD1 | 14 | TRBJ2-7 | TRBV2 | TGTGCCAGCTTTCCGGGACAGGGCCCCTACGAGCAGTACTTC | CASFPGQGPYEQYF
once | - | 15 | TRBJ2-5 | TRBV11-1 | TGTGCCAGCAGCCCTTTGGCCGGGAACGAAGAGACCCAGTACTTC | CASSPLAGNEETQYF
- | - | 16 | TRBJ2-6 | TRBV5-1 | TGCGCCAGCAGCGGGACGGCCACCTCTGGGGCCAACGTCCTGACTTTC | CASSGTATSGANVLTF
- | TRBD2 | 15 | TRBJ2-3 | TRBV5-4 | TGTGCCAGCAGCTACGGACTAGGTGTCACAGATACGCAGTATTTT | CASSYGLGVTDTQYF
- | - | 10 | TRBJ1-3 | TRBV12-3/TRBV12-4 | TGTGCCAGCAGTCGAAACACCATATATTTT | CASSRNTIYF
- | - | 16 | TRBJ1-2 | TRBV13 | TGTGCCAGCAGCTTACGAGGGAAGGGAGGGCTCTATGGCTACACCTTC | CASSLRGKGGLYGYTF
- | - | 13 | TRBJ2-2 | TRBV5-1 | TGCGCCAGCAGCTTGAATAGTGCCGGGGAGCTGTTTTTT | CASSLNSAGELFF
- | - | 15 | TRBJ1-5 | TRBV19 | TGTGCCAGTAGTATGAACGCAAGAGGGTATCAGCCCCAGCATTTT | CASSMNARGYQPQHF
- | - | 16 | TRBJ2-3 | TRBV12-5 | TGTGCTAGTGGTTTGGGCCGGGGGAGCCAAACAGATACGCAGTATTTT | CASGLGRGSQTDTQYF
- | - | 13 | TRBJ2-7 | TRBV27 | TGTGCCAGCAGTTTATCGTCCAGCCCTAAACAGTACTTC | CASSLSSSPKQYF
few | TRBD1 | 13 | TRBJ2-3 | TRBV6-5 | TGTGCCAGCAGGGACAGGACAACAGATACGCAGTATTTT | CASRDRTTDTQYF
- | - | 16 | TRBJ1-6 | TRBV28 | TGTGCCAGCAGTTTGGTTGGGCGTACAGATAATTCACCCCTCCACTTT | CASSLVGRTDNSPLHF
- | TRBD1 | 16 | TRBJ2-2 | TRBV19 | TGTGCCAGTAGCCGGGTCCTAACAGGGGGCACCGGGGAGCTGTTTTTT | CASSRVLTGGTGELFF
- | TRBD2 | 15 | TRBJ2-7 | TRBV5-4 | TGTGCCAGCAGCCTGGGCTGGCGGGGGGACTACGAGCAGTACTTC | CASSLGWRGDYEQYF
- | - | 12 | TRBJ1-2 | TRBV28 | TGTGCCAGCCAGCCAAGAGCCTATGGCTACACCTTC | CASQPRAYGYTF
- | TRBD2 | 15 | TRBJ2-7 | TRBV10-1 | TGCGCCAGCAGCTATCTACTAGCGAAGGGCTACGAGCAGTACTTC | CASSYLLAKGYEQYF
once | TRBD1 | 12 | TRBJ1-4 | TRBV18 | TGTGCCAGCTCACTGGACAGGGAAAAACTGTTTTTT | CASSLDREKLFF
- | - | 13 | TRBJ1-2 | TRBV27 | TGTGCCAGCAGTCCTATAAGGGGCTATGGCTACACCTTC | CASSPIRGYGYTF
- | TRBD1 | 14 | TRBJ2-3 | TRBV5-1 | TGCGCCAGCAGCTTGGGGGACAGCCAGGTTGCGCAGTATTTT | CASSLGDSQVAQYF
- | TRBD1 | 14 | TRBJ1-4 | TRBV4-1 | TGCGCCAGCACCCGACAGGGAGGTAATGAAAAACTGTTTTTT | CASTRQGGNEKLFF
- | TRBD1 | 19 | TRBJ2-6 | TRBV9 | TGTGCCAGCAGCCTACGGACAGGGGAGCCCCGCACGGGGGCCAACGTCCTGACTTTC | CASSLRTGEPRTGANVLTF
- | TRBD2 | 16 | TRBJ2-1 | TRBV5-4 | TGTGCCAGCAGCCCCGGCGGGGGGCTTATCTACAATGAGCAGTTCTTC | CASSPGGGLIYNEQFF
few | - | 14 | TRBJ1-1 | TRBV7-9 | TGTGCCAGCAGCTTACCGGGGGTGGGCCCAGAAGCTTTCTTT | CASSLPGVGPEAFF
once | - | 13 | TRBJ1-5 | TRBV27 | TGTGCCAGCAGGTCTCAAAACAATCAGCCCCAGCATTTT | CASRSQNNQPQHF
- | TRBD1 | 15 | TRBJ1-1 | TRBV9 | TGTGCCAGCAGCGCCCTACAGGGGGCGCGCACTGAAGCTTTCTTT | CASSALQGARTEAFF
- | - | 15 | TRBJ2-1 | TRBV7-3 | TGTGCCAGCAGCTTAAGAGGGCTAGCTTACAATGAGCAGTTCTTC | CASSLRGLAYNEQFF
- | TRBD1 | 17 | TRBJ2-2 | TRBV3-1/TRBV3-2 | TGTGCCAGCAGCCAAATAGGACAGGCCAGTATCGCCGGGGAGCTGTTTTTT | CASSQIGQASIAGELFF
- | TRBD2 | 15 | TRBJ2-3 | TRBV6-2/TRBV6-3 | TGTGCCAGCAGCAAGACTAGCGGGGGGGCGGATACGCAGTATTTT | CASSKTSGGADTQYF
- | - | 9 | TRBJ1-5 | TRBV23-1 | TGCGCATGGAATCAGCCCCAGCATTTT | CAWNQPQHF
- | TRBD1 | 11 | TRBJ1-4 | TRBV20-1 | TGCAGTGCCAACTTGGGACAGACTCTGTTTTTT | CSANLGQTLFF
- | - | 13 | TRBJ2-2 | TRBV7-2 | TGTGCCACCGGGCGACCGGGCACCGGGGAGCTGTTTTTT | CATGRPGTGELFF
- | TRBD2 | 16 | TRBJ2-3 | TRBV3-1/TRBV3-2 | TGTGCCAGCAGCCCTCTCACGGGGGGACTCACAGATACGCAGTATTTT | CASSPLTGGLTDTQYF
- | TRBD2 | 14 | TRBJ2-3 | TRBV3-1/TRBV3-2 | TGTGCCAGCGCCCGACTAGCGGGGTCAGATACGCAGTATTTT | CASARLAGSDTQYF
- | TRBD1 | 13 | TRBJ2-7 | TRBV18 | TGTGCCAGCTCCCGGGACAGTGCCTACGAGCAGTACTTC | CASSRDSAYEQYF
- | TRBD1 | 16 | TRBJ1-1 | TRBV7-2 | TGTGCCAGCAGCTTAGGGTCCGGGACAGCGAACACTGAAGCTTTCTTT | CASSLGSGTANTEAFF